Below, one TCR beta chain is given with its context. Antigen unknown. The sample is drawn from a study of cytomegalovirus exposure and HLA in healthy donors. Background on the study: Genetic ancestry analysis placed about 80% of the 300 to 400 donors that were genotyped in the Caucasian-associated cluster.

Researchers ran the PCR with 60 Vbeta and 13 Jbeta primers. Some clones are missing from TCRdb's copy, which holds only in-frame ones; the method was immunoSEQ multiplex PCR. The table shows about 110,000 clones, with 65% to 80% occurring only once. Study-wide findings and caveats: A list of approximately 160 TCR beta chains associated with cytomegalovirus was given.

The receptor's source is a man aged 25 to 40 in good health and CMV-seropositive. The specimen sequenced was PBMCs.

CDR3 DNA sequence: TGTGCCAGCAGCGGACAGGGGAACTACGAGCAGTACTTC. Encoded protein: CASSGQGNYEQYF. The rearrangement uses TRBV11-2 and TRBJ2-7; 9 nucleotides line up with TRBD1. Trimming took 5 bases from V and 3 from J; bases not matched to a gene: 2. The germline V gene has CDR1 SGHAT and CDR2 FQNNGV. The CDR3 is made up of 13 amino acids.